This paragraph reports one TCR beta chain. The antigen remains undetermined. This entry is derived from a study of shared clonotypes between healthy human individuals. Study at large: Two women and three men aged 18 to 49 served as donors. Per donor, three plates held CD4 naive cells, three held CD4 memory, two held CD8 naive and one held CD8 memory. Overall study results and limits: It was observed that 5% to 6.5% of naive CD4 clonotypes were shared across several donors.

Sorted-subset replicate PCRs used roughly 210 ng of genomic DNA. This amount corresponded to about 30,000 T cell genomes. Libraries were prepared by immunoSEQ multiplex PCR; TCRdb keeps only in-frame clonotypes and omits some of them. In the table there are around 1 million clones, approximately 80% of which are singletons. CDR3 length: 19 amino acids. Trimming cost V 3 bases and J 10 bases; bases outside gene matches: 24. Germline V gene sequence: CDR1 SGHDT, CDR2 YYEEEE. The chain recombines TRBV5-6 with TRBJ1-1, with 10 positions matching TRBD1. The sequence came from a man aged 18 to 30 in good health. The source material was memory CD4+ T cells sorted from blood. Subset defined: CD45RA-negative fraction. CDR3 amino acids: CASSSGTGEKNRRGLGAFF. CDR3 bases: TGTGCCAGCAGCTCCGGGACAGGGGAGAAAAACCGGCGAGGTTTAGGAGCTTTCTTT.